This entry features one TCR beta chain sequence. This specimen comes from a study of T cell changes during pregnancy in multiple sclerosis. Germline loops: CDR1 LNHDA, CDR2 SQIVND (reference sequence). The CDR3 extends over 13 amino acids. J was trimmed by 4 bases and V by 3 bases; bases with no gene match: 0. The protocol was immunoSEQ multiplex PCR, while the TCRdb copy is restricted to in-frame clones and leaves out a portion. The table has 50,000 or so clones, 85% to 95% seen once; the top ten hold 0.37%. The source of this sequence is a female donor with multiple sclerosis, enrolled in a pregnancy study. The chain has TRBV19 and TRBJ2-1, with 7 positions matching TRBD1. This sample comprised CD4+ T cells from peripheral blood mononuclear cells, obtained before pregnancy. CDR3 sequence (DNA): TGTGCCAGTAGTATGGGACAGTACAATGAGCAGTTCTTC. It translates to CASSMGQYNEQFF. Together with reference TRBV19 and TRBJ2-1, the CDR3 gives the full variable domain: DGGITQSPKYLFRKEGQNVTLSCEQNLNHDAMYWYRQDPGQGLRLIYYSQIVNDFQKGDIAEGYSVSREKKESFPLTVTSAQKNPTAFYLCASSMGQYNEQFFGPGTRLTVL.